This T cell receptor beta chain is drawn from a study of brain T cells in children with intractable seizures. General observations from the study: Only CDR3 sequence similarity suggested viral specificity, without known HCMV serostatus.

Profiling relied on immunoSEQ multiplex PCR, and the TCRdb table lists in-frame clones only, not all of them. The data hold about 340,000 clones, with 93% observed a single time. The V end was cut by 4 bases, the J end by 6 bases, with 9 bases between. Germline CDR1 LGHDT, CDR2 YNNKEL (reference sequence). The CDR3 loop spans 12 amino acids. Sample time point: blood from clinic visit 5 months post-surgery; TSC patient then seizure free. Sequencing was limited to surgery cases with top T cell transcript signatures in brain tissue. On this clone: As yet, its antigen is unknown.

The sample in question was peripheral blood, obtained around 5 months after surgery. The TCR was taken from a boy under two years old with tuberous sclerosis and intractable seizures. V usage is TRBV3-1 (or the pseudogene TRBV3-2) and J usage is TRBJ1-1; no clear D. The CDR3 here is CASSLFQAEAFF. The CDR3 nucleotides are TGTGCCAGCAGCCTATTCCAAGCTGAAGCTTTCTTT.